A single sample gave rise to the 19 T cell receptor beta chains below, sequenced in a study of OX40 agonist ivuxolimab in advanced cancers. Measured with immunoSEQ multiplex PCR; TCRdb has only the in-frame clones, and not every one. The data show some 86,000 clones, under 85% seen once. This sample comprised CD4+ or CD8+ T cells sorted from blood, obtained in a trial of the OX40 agonist ivuxolimab. The source of these receptors is an adult with an advanced solid tumor such as melanoma, head and neck, liver or kidney cancer.

V usage is TRBV4-1 and J usage is TRBJ2-2, with TRBD2 matching over 10 bases. Germline V gene sequence: CDR1 MGHRA, CDR2 YSYEKL. The CDR3 has 15 amino acids. The V segment lost 3 bases and the J segment 6 bases; nucleotides outside the gene matches: 4. For the CDR3, the DNA is TGCGCCAGCAGCCAGGTGGGACTAGCGTCCGGGGAGCTGTTTTTT. It is translated as CASSQVGLASGELFF.

J is TRBJ1-5 and V is TRBV15, with D possibly being TRBD1 (5 bases). The CDR3 runs to 15 residues. Trimming left V 4 bases short and J 11 bases short, with 21 bases between. Germline loops: CDR1 LNHNV, CDR2 YYDKDF (reference sequence). The CDR3 nucleotides are TGTGCCACCAGCAAAAGGCAGGGAGGGGTCGGGACCCAGCATTTT. Translated, it gives CATSKRQGGVGTQHF. The complete variable domain, with remaining parts taken from reference TRBV15 and TRBJ1-5, reads DAMVIQNPRYQVTQFGKPVTLSCSQTLNHNVMYWYQQKSSQAPKLLFHYYDKDFNNEADTPDNFQSRRPNTSFCFLDIRSPGLGDTAMYLCATSKRQGGVGTQHFGDGTRLSIL.

The rearrangement uses TRBV11-1 and TRBJ2-7; TRBD1 aligns across 8 bases. The germline V gene encodes CDR1 SGHAT and CDR2 FQDESV (reference sequence). With 5 bases clipped from V and 0 bases from J, the junction kept 6 bases outside the gene matches. CDR3 size: 15 residues. Here the CDR3 DNA reads TGTGCCAGCAGCCCCGAGACAGGGGACTCCTACGAGCAGTACTTC. Translation gives CASSPETGDSYEQYF.

The rearrangement joins TRBV7-6 to TRBJ1-4; 8 positions match TRBD1. From germline, CDR1 is SGHVS and CDR2 FNYEAQ. Losses at the gene ends were 0 bases for V and 15 bases for J; bases not matched to a gene: 12. The CDR3 is 15 residues long. This CDR3 reads CASSLAIGQGQSVFF. DNA for the CDR3: TGTGCCAGCAGCTTAGCGATAGGACAGGGACAATCGGTGTTTTTT.

The chain uses TRBV5-1 and TRBJ2-1, with D perhaps TRBD1 or TRBD2 (6 bases each). This CDR3 spans 14 amino acids. V shed 4 bases and J shed 11 bases, with 19 bases lying between them. In germline, CDR1 is SGHRS, CDR2 YFSETQ. Written as DNA, the CDR3 is TGCGCCAGCAGCCCGGCCGGGGGCAGGGTCAAGCAGTTCTTC. Protein sequence: CASSPAGGRVKQFF.

This rearrangement joins TRBV19 to TRBJ2-4; D tentatively reads TRBD1 or TRBD2 (5 bases each). CDR1 LNHDA and CDR2 SQIVND come from the germline V gene (reference sequence). The CDR3 consists of 16 residues. The V end lost 7 bases, the J end lost 6 bases, and 22 bases lay between the germline ends. In nucleotides, the CDR3 is TGTGCCAGTATAGGGTTAATGGGAAGGGGACGAAACATTCAGTACTTC. It yields the protein CASIGLMGRGRNIQYF.

This clone has only one observation. The gene calls are TRBV2 and TRBJ2-1, with D tentatively TRBD1 (10 bases). The CDR3 consists of 14 residues. CDR1 and CDR2 from the germline V gene are SNHLY and FYNNEI. The germline V and J ends were trimmed by 8 bases and 14 bases, with 25 bases remaining between them. The CDR3 DNA sequence: TGTGCCAGCGGGACAGGGGCCCTAGCGGGATACAAGTTCTTC. Amino acids: CASGTGALAGYKFF.

This clone showed up just a few times. The V and J genes are TRBV14 and TRBJ2-7; D gene ambiguous. The germline gives CDR1 SGHDN, CDR2 FVKESK. Trimming pared 0 bases from V and 5 bases from J, leaving 17 bases between. This CDR3 region has 16 residues. The DNA for the CDR3 is TGTGCCAGCAGCCAAGAAATGTTAGCACAGTTCGACGAGCAGTACTTC. It encodes CASSQEMLAQFDEQYF.

The J gene is TRBJ2-2, the V gene TRBV2; 7 positions match TRBD1. Germline CDR1 SNHLY, CDR2 FYNNEI. V was clipped by 8 bases and J by 2 bases; unmatched bases: 5. The length of the CDR3 is 14 residues. The CDR3 sequence: CASRGQTNTGELFF. The CDR3 DNA sequence: TGTGCCAGCCGGGGACAGACCAACACCGGGGAGCTGTTTTTT.

The J gene is TRBJ2-1, the V gene TRBV10-3; TRBD1 agrees at 7 bases. In germline, CDR1 is ENHRY, CDR2 SYGVKD. This CDR3 is built from 16 residues. J gave up 8 bases and V 2 bases, and 12 bases lay outside the gene matches. Here the CDR3 reads CAISEGTEGRWDEQFF. In nucleotides, the CDR3 is TGTGCCATCAGTGAGGGGACAGAGGGTAGGTGGGATGAGCAGTTCTTC.

This chain connects TRBV28 to TRBJ1-5, with a weak D call TRBD1 (5 bases). Germline values: CDR1 MDHEN, CDR2 SYDVKM. This CDR3 contains 14 residues. The V and J ends lost 8 bases and 3 bases respectively, with 14 bases between them. CDR3 loop: CASDIDSYNQPQHF. CDR3 DNA sequence: TGTGCCAGCGATATTGACAGTTACAATCAGCCCCAGCATTTT.

The V gene is TRBV5-5, the J gene TRBJ2-7; D is perhaps TRBD1 or TRBD2 (5 bases each). V lost 1 base, J lost 6 bases, and 17 bases lay in between. Germline V lookup: CDR1 SGHKS, CDR2 YYEKEE (reference sequence). The CDR3 sequence is 15 residues long. This chain's CDR3 is CASSLLRGSMAEQYF. In DNA, the CDR3 is TGTGCCAGCAGCTTGCTGAGGGGTTCAATGGCCGAGCAGTACTTC.

V is TRBV2 and J is TRBJ2-7, with 9 bases aligning to TRBD1. V lost 5 bases and J lost 4; bases outside the gene matches: 6. The germline V gene encodes CDR1 SNHLY and CDR2 FYNNEI. This CDR3 region has 14 residues. The CDR3 loop is CASSRTGVAYEQYF. The CDR3 DNA reads TGTGCCAGCAGTCGGACAGGGGTAGCGTACGAGCAGTACTTC. The full variable domain, completed using reference TRBV2 and TRBJ2-7, is EPEVTQTPSHQVTQMGQEVILRCVPISNHLYFYWYRQILGQKVEFLVSFYNNEISEKSEIFDDQFSVERPDGSNFTLKIRSTKLEDSAMYFCASSRTGVAYEQYFGPGTRLTVT.

V gene TRBV27 combines with J gene TRBJ2-7; 14 bases fit TRBD2. Per the germline V gene, CDR1 is MNHEY and CDR2 is SMNVEV (reference sequence). V lost 6 bases to trimming and J lost 7 bases; unmatched junction nucleotides: 8. The CDR3 loop spans 15 amino acids. The CDR3 loop is CASSGTSGSFGEQYF. CDR3 DNA: TGTGCCAGCAGCGGGACTAGCGGGAGTTTTGGGGAGCAGTACTTC.

The chain joins TRBV5-1 to TRBJ2-7; D ambiguous. The CDR3 totals 15 residues. Deletions cut 0 bases from V and 2 bases from J, with 12 bases between. Germline CDR1 is SGHRS and CDR2 is YFSETQ. This chain's CDR3 is CASSLDPGLAYEQYF. Written as DNA, the CDR3 is TGCGCCAGCAGCTTGGACCCCGGGCTGGCCTACGAGCAGTACTTC.

CDR3 loop: CASSFGAFADTQYF. For the CDR3, the DNA is TGTGCCAGCAGCTTTGGGGCTTTTGCAGATACGCAGTATTTT. J is TRBJ2-3 and V is TRBV11-3; TRBD1 might be the D (5 bases). Deletions cut 3 bases from V and 4 bases from J, with 11 bases between. Per germline, CDR1 SGHNT and CDR2 YENEEA. This CDR3 is 14 amino acids long. The complete variable domain, with remaining parts taken from reference TRBV11-3 and TRBJ2-3, reads EAGVVQSPRYKIIEKKQPVAFWCNPISGHNTLYWYLQNLGQGPELLIRYENEEAVDDSQLPKDRFSAERLKGVDSTLKIQPAELGDSAVYLCASSFGAFADTQYFGPGTRLTVL.

The genes are TRBV10-3 and TRBJ1-2; D uncertain. The CDR3 extends over 16 amino acids. V was pared by 5 bases and J by 0 bases, with 16 bases between. Germline lookup yields CDR1 ENHRY and CDR2 SYGVKD. The CDR3 reads CAISTGGRIANYGYTF. CDR3 bases: TGTGCCATCAGTACCGGAGGACGGATTGCTAACTATGGCTACACCTTC.

This chain uses TRBV7-2 with TRBJ2-1; 9 bases fit TRBD2. The CDR3 consists of 15 residues. V was pared by 10 bases and J by 7 bases, with 14 bases of the junction left unmatched. CDR1 is SGHTA and CDR2 is FQGNSA in the germline V gene. CDR3 sequence reads: CATTLAAGGGNEQFF. DNA for the CDR3: TGTGCCACCACTCTAGCGGCGGGAGGGGGGAATGAGCAGTTCTTC.

In its sample, this clone was seen once. J is TRBJ1-5 and V is TRBV5-1, with D possibly matching TRBD1 (5 bases). CDR3 length equals 13 residues. In germline, CDR1 is SGHRS, CDR2 YFSETQ. V lost 4 bases, J lost 9 bases, and 14 bases lay in between. DNA for the CDR3: TGCGCCAGCAGCGGGGCCGGGACCGGGCCCCAGCATTTT. Residues: CASSGAGTGPQHF.